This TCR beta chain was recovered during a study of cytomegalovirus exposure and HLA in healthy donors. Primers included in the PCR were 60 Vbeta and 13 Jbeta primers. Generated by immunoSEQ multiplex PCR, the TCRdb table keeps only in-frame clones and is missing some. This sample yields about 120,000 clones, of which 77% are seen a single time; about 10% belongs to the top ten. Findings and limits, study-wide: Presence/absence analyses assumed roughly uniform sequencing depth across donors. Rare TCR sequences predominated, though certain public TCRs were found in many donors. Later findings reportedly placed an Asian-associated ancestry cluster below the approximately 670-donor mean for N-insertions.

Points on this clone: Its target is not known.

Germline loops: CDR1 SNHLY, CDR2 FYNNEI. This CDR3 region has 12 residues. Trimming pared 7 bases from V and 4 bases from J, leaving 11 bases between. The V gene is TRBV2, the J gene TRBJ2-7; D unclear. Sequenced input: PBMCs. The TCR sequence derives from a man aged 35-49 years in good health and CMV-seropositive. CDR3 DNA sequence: TGTGCCAGCACCCAATCGCGTTACGAGCAGTACTTC. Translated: CASTQSRYEQYF.